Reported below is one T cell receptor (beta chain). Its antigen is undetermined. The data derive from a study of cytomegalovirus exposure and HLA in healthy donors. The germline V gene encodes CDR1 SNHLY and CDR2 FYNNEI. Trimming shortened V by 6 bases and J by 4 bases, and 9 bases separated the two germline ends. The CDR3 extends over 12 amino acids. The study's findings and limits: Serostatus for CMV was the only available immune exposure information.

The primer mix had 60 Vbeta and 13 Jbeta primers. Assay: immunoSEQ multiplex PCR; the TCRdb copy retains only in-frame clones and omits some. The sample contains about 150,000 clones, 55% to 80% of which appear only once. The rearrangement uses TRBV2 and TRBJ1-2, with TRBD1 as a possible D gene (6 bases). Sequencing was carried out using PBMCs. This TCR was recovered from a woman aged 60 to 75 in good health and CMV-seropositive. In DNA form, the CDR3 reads TGTGCCAGCAGGGACAGCCTCTATGGCTACACCTTC. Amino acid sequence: CASRDSLYGYTF.